Listed below are T cell receptor beta chains from one sample, sequenced in a study of T cells in Graves' hyperthyroidism and ophthalmopathy. TCRdb reprocessed the multiplex PCR reads via MiXCR and lists one record per CDR3 protein. The sample lists over 500,000 distinct CDR3 sequences, 14% occurring once. The sample comprised blood. These receptors were taken from a woman between 35 and 50 years old with Graves' hyperthyroidism. The CDR3 runs from the conserved cysteine through the conserved F or W. Each record gives: clone size, V gene, J gene, D gene, CDR3 length, CDR3 protein, CDR3 DNA. The D gene is left open where the match is weak. Some rows mark clone size as missing; the rest say once, few, many or name a class of expanded clone.

clone size: few; V gene: TRBV3-1; J gene: TRBJ2-1; D gene: TRBD2; CDR3 length: 20; CDR3 protein: CASSQVGGGEGGRGIHEQFF; CDR3 DNA: TGTGCCAGCAGCCAAGTAGGAGGCGGGGAGGGCGGCCGTGGCATACATGAGCAGTTCTTC
clone size: few; V gene: TRBV5-1; J gene: TRBJ2-7; D gene: -; CDR3 length: 12; CDR3 protein: CASSDNSYEQYF; CDR3 DNA: TGCGCCAGCAGCGACAACTCCTACGAGCAGTACTTC
clone size: -; V gene: TRBV20-1; J gene: TRBJ2-7; D gene: TRBD1; CDR3 length: 14; CDR3 protein: CSAPPGTGSYEQYF; CDR3 DNA: TGCAGTGCTCCCCCCGGGACAGGGTCCTACGAGCAGTACTTC
clone size: many; V gene: TRBV20-1; J gene: TRBJ2-7; D gene: TRBD2; CDR3 length: 14; CDR3 protein: CSVTDGGFSYEQYF; CDR3 DNA: TGCAGTGTCACCGACGGGGGGTTCTCCTACGAGCAGTACTTC
clone size: -; V gene: TRBV7-9; J gene: TRBJ1-3; D gene: TRBD1; CDR3 length: 17; CDR3 protein: CASSLSITGASGNTIYF; CDR3 DNA: TGTGCCAGCAGCTTGTCTATAACAGGGGCTTCCGGAAACACCATATATTTT
clone size: few; V gene: TRBV4-1; J gene: TRBJ2-1; D gene: TRBD2; CDR3 length: 15; CDR3 protein: CASSQESWRTSEQFF; CDR3 DNA: TGCGCCAGCAGCCAAGAATCGTGGAGGACTAGCGAGCAGTTCTTC
clone size: -; V gene: TRBV7-9; J gene: TRBJ1-1; D gene: TRBD1; CDR3 length: 17; CDR3 protein: CASSPPDRGRDDTEAFF; CDR3 DNA: TGTGCCAGCAGCCCCCCGGACAGGGGGCGGGACGACACTGAAGCTTTCTTT
clone size: few; V gene: TRBV6-8; J gene: TRBJ2-6; D gene: -; CDR3 length: 17; CDR3 protein: CASSFFQGGSGANVLTF; CDR3 DNA: TGTGCCAGCAGTTTTTTCCAGGGGGGATCTGGGGCCAACGTCCTGACTTTC
clone size: many; V gene: TRBV5-1; J gene: TRBJ2-7; D gene: TRBD1; CDR3 length: 15; CDR3 protein: CASSLPGQSPYEQYF; CDR3 DNA: TGCGCCAGCAGCCTCCCGGGACAGAGTCCCTACGAGCAGTACTTC
clone size: few; V gene: TRBV5-8; J gene: TRBJ2-1; D gene: TRBD2; CDR3 length: 16; CDR3 protein: CASSSTSAQYNNEQFF; CDR3 DNA: TGTGCCAGCAGCTCAACTAGCGCGCAATATAACAATGAGCAGTTCTTC
clone size: many; V gene: TRBV20-1; J gene: TRBJ2-1; D gene: TRBD2; CDR3 length: 17; CDR3 protein: CSARAQWLADAYNEQFF; CDR3 DNA: TGCAGTGCTAGAGCCCAGTGGCTAGCGGATGCCTACAATGAGCAGTTCTTC
clone size: many; V gene: TRBV27; J gene: TRBJ2-7; D gene: -; CDR3 length: 13; CDR3 protein: CASSFWTEGEQYF; CDR3 DNA: TGTGCCAGCAGTTTCTGGACGGAGGGGGAGCAGTACTTC
clone size: -; V gene: TRBV10-1; J gene: TRBJ1-1; D gene: -; CDR3 length: 13; CDR3 protein: CASSARQTGEAFF; CDR3 DNA: TGCGCCAGCAGTGCCCGTCAGACCGGGGAAGCTTTCTTT
clone size: -; V gene: TRBV7-2; J gene: TRBJ1-1; D gene: TRBD1; CDR3 length: 13; CDR3 protein: CASSTDRYTEAFF; CDR3 DNA: TGTGCCAGCAGCACGGACAGGTACACTGAAGCTTTCTTT
clone size: many; V gene: TRBV20-1; J gene: TRBJ2-5; D gene: -; CDR3 length: 12; CDR3 protein: CSAREDRDVQYF; CDR3 DNA: TGCAGTGCTAGAGAGGACAGAGACGTACAGTACTTC
clone size: few; V gene: TRBV6-1; J gene: TRBJ1-1; D gene: -; CDR3 length: 12; CDR3 protein: CASKKGFTEAFF; CDR3 DNA: TGTGCCAGCAAGAAGGGTTTCACTGAAGCTTTCTTT
clone size: many; V gene: TRBV30; J gene: TRBJ1-6; D gene: TRBD1; CDR3 length: 13; CDR3 protein: CAYSGGRNSPLHF; CDR3 DNA: TGTGCCTATTCAGGGGGTAGGAATTCACCCCTCCACTTT
clone size: many; V gene: TRBV5-6; J gene: TRBJ2-3; D gene: -; CDR3 length: 16; CDR3 protein: CASSTVWGRGTDTQYF; CDR3 DNA: TGTGCCAGCAGCACGGTTTGGGGTCGGGGAACAGATACGCAGTATTTT
clone size: many; V gene: TRBV28; J gene: TRBJ2-5; D gene: -; CDR3 length: 12; CDR3 protein: CASKGQGGTQYF; CDR3 DNA: TGTGCCAGCAAAGGACAAGGAGGGACCCAGTACTTC
clone size: many; V gene: TRBV9; J gene: TRBJ2-2; D gene: -; CDR3 length: 13; CDR3 protein: CASSFTGTGELFF; CDR3 DNA: TGTGCCAGCAGCTTCACAGGCACCGGGGAGCTGTTTTTT
clone size: -; V gene: TRBV6-2/TRBV6-3; J gene: TRBJ2-6; D gene: -; CDR3 length: 20; CDR3 protein: CASSYSNWRGGLSGANVLTF; CDR3 DNA: TGTGCCAGCAGTTACTCGAACTGGAGGGGTGGACTATCTGGGGCCAACGTCCTGACTTTC
clone size: few; V gene: TRBV29-1; J gene: TRBJ1-1; D gene: -; CDR3 length: 11; CDR3 protein: CSHSEDTEAFF; CDR3 DNA: TGCAGCCATAGTGAAGACACTGAAGCTTTCTTT
clone size: -; V gene: TRBV9; J gene: TRBJ2-2; D gene: -; CDR3 length: 12; CDR3 protein: CASSRSSGELFF; CDR3 DNA: TGTGCCAGCAGCAGAAGCTCCGGGGAGCTGTTTTTT
clone size: few; V gene: TRBV18; J gene: TRBJ1-2; D gene: TRBD1; CDR3 length: 17; CDR3 protein: CASSPGQGALSGNGYTF; CDR3 DNA: TGTGCCAGCTCACCGGGACAGGGGGCCCTTTCAGGAAATGGCTACACCTTC
clone size: -; V gene: TRBV10-2; J gene: TRBJ2-2; D gene: TRBD1; CDR3 length: 16; CDR3 protein: CASSEAGQGLSGELFF; CDR3 DNA: TGCGCCAGCAGTGAGGCGGGACAGGGTTTATCCGGGGAGCTGTTTTTT
clone size: many; V gene: TRBV24-1; J gene: TRBJ2-1; D gene: -; CDR3 length: 14; CDR3 protein: CATSDLEPRNEQFF; CDR3 DNA: TGTGCCACCAGTGATTTGGAGCCGCGAAATGAGCAGTTCTTC
clone size: -; V gene: TRBV20-1; J gene: TRBJ1-6; D gene: -; CDR3 length: 18; CDR3 protein: CSARPGPQSGSHNSPLHF; CDR3 DNA: TGCAGTGCTAGACCGGGACCCCAGAGTGGCTCCCATAATTCACCCCTCCACTTT
clone size: many; V gene: TRBV3-1; J gene: TRBJ2-5; D gene: TRBD1; CDR3 length: 16; CDR3 protein: CASSHDRAPQSETQYF; CDR3 DNA: TGTGCCAGCAGCCATGACAGGGCCCCACAGTCAGAGACCCAGTACTTC
clone size: many; V gene: TRBV2; J gene: TRBJ1-3; D gene: -; CDR3 length: 13; CDR3 protein: CASSEFRGNTIYF; CDR3 DNA: TGTGCCAGCAGTGAATTCCGGGGAAACACCATATATTTT